This is a list of T cell receptor beta chains from one sample in a study of T cells in Graves' hyperthyroidism and ophthalmopathy. TCRdb passed the multiplex PCR reads through MiXCR, listing each CDR3 protein once. The table shows some 380,000 distinct CDR3 sequences, with around an eighth occurring only once. Sequenced sample: blood. These receptors came from a man aged 30 to 45 with Graves' hyperthyroidism that later progressed to Graves' ophthalmopathy. The CDR3 runs from the conserved cysteine through the conserved F or W. D genes are given only for firm matches. Expanded clones get a size class; other rows say once, few or many, or leave the size out.

abundance,v_gene,j_gene,d_gene,CDR3aa,CDR3nt
many,TRBV5-5,TRBJ2-7,-,CASSTVAGAPGEQYF,TGTGCCAGCAGCACAGTGGCAGGGGCCCCTGGCGAGCAGTACTTC
-,TRBV30,TRBJ1-6,TRBD1,CAWSVAGGDSPLHF,TGTGCCTGGAGTGTGGCAGGGGGCGATTCACCCCTCCACTTT
few,TRBV9,TRBJ2-2,-,CASSFGQKTNTGELFF,TGTGCCAGCAGCTTCGGGCAGAAAACGAACACCGGGGAGCTGTTTTTT
few,TRBV6-1,TRBJ1-6,TRBD1,CASRTGQGFSPLHF,TGTGCCAGCAGGACCGGACAGGGGTTTTCACCCCTCCACTTT
-,TRBV5-1,TRBJ2-1,-,CASSFRLDRYNEQFF,TGCGCCAGCAGCTTTCGACTAGACCGCTACAATGAGCAGTTCTTC
many,TRBV30,TRBJ1-1,-,CAWSVDPGARTEAFF,TGTGCCTGGAGTGTAGATCCGGGGGCGAGGACTGAAGCTTTCTTT
few,TRBV18,TRBJ2-5,TRBD1,CASSPTDRDQETQYF,TGTGCCAGCTCACCAACGGACAGGGACCAAGAGACCCAGTACTTC
few,TRBV20-1,TRBJ1-1,TRBD1,CSANRQGPNTEAFF,TGCAGTGCTAACCGACAGGGTCCCAACACTGAAGCTTTCTTT
few,TRBV6-1,TRBJ2-1,-,CASSYRRDGLNEQFF,TGTGCCAGCAGTTATAGGAGGGATGGTCTGAATGAGCAGTTCTTC
few,TRBV5-4,TRBJ2-5,-,CASSSRRGVQETQYF,TGTGCCAGCAGCTCCCGCCGCGGGGTCCAAGAGACCCAGTACTTC
-,TRBV6-5,TRBJ1-2,TRBD1,CASSYSGQGAGYGYTF,TGTGCCAGCAGTTACTCAGGGCAGGGGGCGGGCTATGGCTACACCTTC
many,TRBV28,TRBJ2-7,-,CASSYSGTVSYEQYF,TGTGCCAGCAGTTACTCCGGGACCGTCTCCTACGAGCAGTACTTC
few,TRBV20-1,TRBJ2-2,-,CSVTTGNTGELFF,TGCAGTGTTACTACAGGGAACACCGGGGAGCTGTTTTTT
-,TRBV7-9,TRBJ1-2,TRBD1,CASSLRDSGYYGYTF,TGTGCCAGCAGCTTAAGGGACAGTGGCTACTATGGCTACACCTTC
-,TRBV10-3,TRBJ2-3,-,CAISDGPTPSTDTQYF,TGTGCCATCAGTGATGGACCGACTCCTAGCACAGATACGCAGTATTTT
-,TRBV29-1,TRBJ1-1,-,CSVGGGAEAFF,TGCAGCGTTGGGGGGGGAGCTGAAGCTTTCTTT
many,TRBV20-1,TRBJ2-5,TRBD2,CSARPLAGQIQETQYF,TGCAGTGCTAGACCCCTAGCGGGGCAGATCCAAGAGACCCAGTACTTC
many,TRBV12-3/TRBV12-4,TRBJ1-2,-,CASNREGEGNYGYTF,TGTGCCAGCAACAGAGAGGGGGAAGGTAACTATGGCTACACCTTC
many,TRBV10-3,TRBJ1-1,-,CAIKGRGTEAFF,TGTGCCATCAAGGGCAGAGGTACTGAAGCTTTCTTT
many,TRBV2,TRBJ2-6,TRBD1,CASSLTGAGANVLTF,TGTGCCAGCAGCCTTACAGGGGCTGGGGCCAACGTCCTGACTTTC
many,TRBV27,TRBJ2-3,-,CASSFVPNTDTQYF,TGTGCCAGCAGTTTTGTTCCAAACACAGATACGCAGTATTTT
-,TRBV9,TRBJ2-7,TRBD1,CASSVGQGITNEQYF,TGTGCCAGCAGCGTCGGACAGGGGATCACCAACGAGCAGTACTTC